This T cell receptor beta chain was identified in a study of blood T cells in healthy people across ages. The germline gives CDR1 LGHDT, CDR2 YNNKEL (reference sequence). The CDR3 loop spans 18 amino acids. The use of a sample-barcoded 5' primer and a J-beta primer mix characterized a second PCR of 7 to 11 cycles. From the 5' RACE reads, TCRdb called clonotypes with MiXCR, one entry per CDR3 protein. The sample shows 600,000 to 900,000 distinct CDR3 sequences, about a quarter of them seen only once. These sequences were also reported in another study, on T cells of mothers and their children. From that paper: Biologically related mothers and children overlapped slightly more than unrelated pairs, a non-significant difference.

This sequence joins TRBV3-1 and TRBJ2-5; TRBD2 agrees at 8 bases. The J call could be wrong; TRBJ2-7 is a better fit for the DNA end. Sequences were obtained from blood. The TCR comes from a boy between 5 and 17 years old in good health. The CDR3 DNA reads as TGTGCCAGCAGCCCTCGGGCAAGCGGGGGTTTCCTCTCCTACGAGCAGTACTTC. Translating it yields CASSPRASGGFLSYEQYF.